Included here is one TCR beta chain sequence, with context. V was pared by 6 bases and J by 5 bases, with 17 bases between. The CDR3 is 15 residues long. In germline, CDR1 is MDHEN, CDR2 SYDVKM. The sample belongs to a study of shared clonotypes between healthy human individuals. CD45RO negativity and positive selection for CCR7 defined naive CD8 cells, a population that excluded terminally differentiated effector memory CD45RA+ cells. Sequencing was performed with immunoSEQ multiplex PCR; in TCRdb, only in-frame clones are kept and a portion is missing. Here the sample spans about 2 million clones, approximately 95% being singletons.

This clonotype was obtained from a man aged 18 to 35 in good health. Input material: naive CD8+ T cells sorted from blood. This rearrangement joins TRBV28 to TRBJ1-5, with D possibly being TRBD1 (6 bases). The CDR3 bases are TGTGCCAGCAGCCATCAGGGGTTTCCCTATCAGCCCCAGCATTTT. It yields the protein CASSHQGFPYQPQHF.